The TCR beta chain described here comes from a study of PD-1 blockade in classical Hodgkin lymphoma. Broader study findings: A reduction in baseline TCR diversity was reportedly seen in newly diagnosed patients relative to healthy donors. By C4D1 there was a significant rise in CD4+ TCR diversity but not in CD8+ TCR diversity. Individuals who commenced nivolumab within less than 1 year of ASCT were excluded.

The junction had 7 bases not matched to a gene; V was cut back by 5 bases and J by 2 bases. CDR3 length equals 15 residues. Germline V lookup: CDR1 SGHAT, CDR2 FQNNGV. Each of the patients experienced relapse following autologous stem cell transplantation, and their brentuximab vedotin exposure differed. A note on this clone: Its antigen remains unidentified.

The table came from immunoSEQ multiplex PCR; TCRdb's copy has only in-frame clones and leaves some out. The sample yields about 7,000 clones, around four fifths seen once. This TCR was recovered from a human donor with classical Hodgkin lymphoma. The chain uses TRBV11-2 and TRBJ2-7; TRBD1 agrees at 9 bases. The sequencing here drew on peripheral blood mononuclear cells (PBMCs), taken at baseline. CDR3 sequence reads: CASSLRTGDAYEQYF. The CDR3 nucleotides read TGTGCCAGCAGCCTAAGGACAGGGGACGCCTACGAGCAGTACTTC.